The sequence of this TCR beta chain was determined in a study of cytomegalovirus exposure and HLA in healthy donors. The study's findings and limits: With later analysis, a missense DCLRE1C variant became linked to TCR beta V- and J-gene trimming. In a later analysis, DRB1 alleles had the most associated TCRs; HLA-C alleles the fewest. Common viral pathogens were later found to be apparently linked to several of the most significant clusters.

Looked up from germline, CDR1 is MNHNY and CDR2 is SVGAGI (reference sequence). The CDR3 is 15 amino acids. The junction had 9 bases not matched to a gene; V was cut back by 8 bases and J by 4 bases. A note on this clone: Its specificity is unknown.

Primers for the PCR totalled 60 Vbeta and 13 Jbeta. Here immunoSEQ multiplex PCR was the method, and the copy in TCRdb shows in-frame clones only, minus some. The sample records about 200,000 clones, 73% being singletons. This receptor was obtained from a woman aged 25 to 45 in good health and CMV-seronegative. The V gene is TRBV6-6, the J gene TRBJ1-4, with TRBD1 matching over 8 bases. The material sequenced was PBMCs. The CDR3: CASGGTGDNNEKLFF. The CDR3 region has the DNA TGTGCCAGCGGCGGGACAGGCGACAATAATGAAAAACTGTTTTTT.